These T cell receptor beta chains were read from a single sample in a study of shared clonotypes between healthy human individuals. Using immunoSEQ multiplex PCR, the repertoire was profiled, and TCRdb retains in-frame clones only, with some absent. The table records over a million clones, about 80% of them present only once. Input material: memory CD4+ T cells sorted from blood. The receptor set was obtained from a man aged 18 to 29 in good health. Both conserved end residues are trimmed from each CDR3.

j_call	v_call	cdr3_aa
TRBJ1-1	TRBV7-9	ASSPEGQGATEAF
TRBJ2-5	TRBV5-6	ASSLMASETQY
TRBJ1-5	TRBV6-6	ASARQGPVGNQPQH
TRBJ2-7	TRBV7-2	ASSVQQGATYEQY
TRBJ2-1	TRBV5-1	ASSLTAGGTYNEQF
TRBJ1-2	TRBV5-5	ASSFDGQGGGYT
TRBJ1-2	TRBV19	ASTPSTGGSYGYT
TRBJ2-3	TRBV6-5	ASRNYRVKGDTQY
TRBJ1-1	TRBV6-5	ASSPSLRVRTEAF
TRBJ1-3	TRBV9	ASSVQGSGSGNTIY
TRBJ2-3	TRBV19	ATLLGDTQY
TRBJ1-1	TRBV6-5	ASSPNSRAGAF
TRBJ2-3	TRBV20-1	SAHRGDTQY
TRBJ2-5	TRBV30	AWSFGLAAETQY
TRBJ2-2	TRBV5-1	ASSFRLADTGELF
TRBJ1-4	TRBV6-1	ASSERASGWGEKLF
TRBJ1-4	TRBV7-2	ASSTRGTTNEKLF
TRBJ1-1	TRBV19	ASSTVRGKFGLDTEAF